Reported below is one T cell receptor beta chain. Only a few counts were recorded for this clonotype. Its antigen is currently not known. No base quality information exists; no much larger clone differs at one position. High-throughput TCR beta sequencing profiled peripheral blood CD8+ and CD4+ T cells from healthy donors, Susac syndrome patients and multiple sclerosis patients. Treatment-naive patients with stable or active relapsing-remitting disease fulfilling revised McDonald criteria were used as multiple sclerosis controls. CD8+ TEMRA cells were enriched by FACS, while bulk CD8+ and CD4+ T cells were purified by magnetic negative isolation. Blood was collected in EDTA tubes and processed within 24 hours, with PBMCs isolated through density gradient centrifugation. PBMCs intended for TCR sequencing were cryopreserved in liquid nitrogen and were subsequently thawed in a 37 degrees C water bath. The sorted or isolated CD4+, CD8+ and CD8+ TEMRA cells had a purity of 90% or higher.

RNA was extracted with the RNeasy kit and roughly 0.45 to 1 ug was reverse transcribed using random hexamers. The immunoSEQ multiplex PCR assay, which covers 54 Vbeta and 13 Jbeta segments, was used to amplify TCR beta CDR3 regions. Bias from PCR amplification was corrected by using a synthetic template baseline for primer optimization and for computational correction. The study's processing was this. Reads were annotated to V, D and J genes per IMGT and analyzed with immunoSEQ Analyzer, keeping only productive sequences. To calculate clonality, Shannon entropy was normalized by log2 of the number of productive unique sequences and then subtracted from one. For each patient and control, public and private clones were evaluated among the 100 most prevalent clones. A clone was defined as Susac-specific if it was absent from the healthy and MS cohorts, from roughly 980 published viral clones and from other ImmuneACCESS disease sequences. TCRdb trimmed public reads at Q25 via fastp, called clones via MiXCR and kept in-frame beta chains. Rows are unified per CDR3 protein, each entry keeping the most common DNA and genes. The V and J calls, along with clone size, are taken from TCRdb and not from the paper's own processing. The sample profile shows 330,000 or so distinct CDR3 sequences; about 88% of them were found once. Approximately 0.18% of the sample is held by the ten biggest clonotypes.

CDR1 and CDR2, per the germline V gene, are MNHEY and SVGAGI. V lost 4 bases and J lost 1 base, and the count of bases not matched to a germline gene is 9. The CDR3, from cysteine to phenylalanine, totals 17 residues. CDR3 DNA only is kept here, 51 bases in frame from base 1. These data belong to a study of CD8 T cells in Susac syndrome (dated by TCRdb to 2018 to 2020). Describing the broader study: Repertoire sequencing was used to test whether CD8+ T cell activation and differentiation in Susac syndrome was antigen driven. The clonality of the CD8+ T cell repertoire was compared across over 10 healthy donors, roughly 14 Susac syndrome patients and 15 multiple sclerosis patients. General study outcomes and caveats: The study acknowledged that relatively few individuals were included in the TCR sequencing and HLA analysis.

Source material: CD8+ T cells from PBMCs. The TCR was taken from a human donor with multiple sclerosis. The rearrangement combines TRBV6-5 with TRBJ1-5, with 8 bases in between that match TRBD1. The CDR3 reads CASSSRATGGSNQPQHF. The sequence in DNA is TGTGCCAGCAGTTCCCGGGCTACAGGGGGAAGCAATCAGCCCCAGCATTTT.